The 14 T cell receptor beta chains in this list originate from one sample, sequenced in a study of shared clonotypes between healthy human individuals (dated by TCRdb to about 2020). Library construction relied on the immunoSEQ multiplex PCR assay. The source is immuneACCESS, and TCRdb retained only in-frame sequences with V and J called. Part of the clones is not carried over; for the studies checked, unresolved V genes explain less than half of this, and the remainder is unexplained. The sample table records fewer than 550,000 clones; over 75% of these occur just once. The ten largest make up about 12% of the sample. The sample comprised PBMCs. Every receptor here comes from a woman between 40 and 55 years old in good health. Some clones in this sample may be carry-over from other donors' samples.

This clone appeared a single time. The V call is TRBV7-6, the J call TRBJ2-2, with 10 bases fitting TRBD1. Looked up from germline, CDR1 is SGHVS and CDR2 is FNYEAQ. This CDR3 region has 17 residues. Germline trimming cut 5 bases from V and 5 bases from J; bases unmatched to any gene: 11. The CDR3 DNA is TGTGCCAGCAGCCCACTAGACAGGGGGCTGACGACCGGGGAGCTGTTTTTT. Protein product: CASSPLDRGLTTGELFF.

The chain couples TRBV2 to TRBJ2-1, with 7 bases fitting TRBD2. Per the germline V gene, CDR1 is SNHLY and CDR2 is FYNNEI. V lost 3 bases and J lost 4; bases outside the gene matches: 6. The CDR3 runs to 15 residues. This chain's CDR3 is CASSEGLAAYNEQFF. In nucleotides, the CDR3 is TGTGCCAGCAGTGAGGGGCTAGCGGCTTACAATGAGCAGTTCTTC.

The chain uses TRBV7-9 and TRBJ2-7, with TRBD1 identical over 7 bases. Germline V CDR1 and CDR2: SEHNR, FQNEAQ (reference sequence). The V gene end was trimmed by 1 base and the J gene end by 3 bases; junction bases not matched to a gene: 3. This CDR3 has 14 amino acids. The CDR3 spells CASSLVGDSYEQYF. CDR3 sequence (DNA): TGTGCCAGCAGCTTAGTTGGGGACAGCTACGAGCAGTACTTC.

The chain recombines TRBV18 with TRBJ1-3; tentative D call: TRBD1 (5 bases). Germline loops: CDR1 KGHSH, CDR2 LQKENI. The length of the CDR3 is 16 residues. V shed 4 bases and J shed 4 bases, with 17 bases lying between them. The CDR3 here is CASSLSDIREGNTIYF. As DNA, the CDR3 is TGTGCCAGCTCACTATCGGACATCCGAGAGGGAAACACCATATATTTT.

As concerns this clone: A much larger clone is a single base away; this may be a read error. The chain uses TRBV7-6 and TRBJ1-5; D is unclear. Germline V CDR1 and CDR2: SGHVS, FNYEAQ. Trimming cost V 1 base and J 3 bases, with 7 bases left between them. This CDR3 region has 14 residues. The CDR3 here is CASSLGDINQPQHF. The DNA for the CDR3 is TGTGCCAGCAGCTTAGGGGATATCAATCAGCCCCAGCATTTT.

The count of this clone is one. Just one base apart from a much larger clone, this may be a read error. The same CDR3 also results from other DNA sequences found in this sample. CDR3 loop: CASSLGTGGYGYTF. The CDR3 bases are TGTGCCAGCAGCTTAGGGACAGGGGGCTATGGCTACACCTTC. The chain couples TRBV7-2 to TRBJ1-2, with 10 bases lining up with TRBD1. This CDR3 spans 14 amino acids. V was pared by 1 base and J by 4 bases, with 0 bases of the junction left unmatched. The germline V gene has CDR1 SGHTA and CDR2 FQGNSA.

The sample holds a few counts of this clone. The chain joins TRBV10-2 to TRBJ1-3, with D possibly TRBD1 on 6 matching bases. V lost 5 bases and J lost 2, with 13 bases in between. This CDR3 is built from 15 residues. Germline V lookup: CDR1 WSHSY, CDR2 SAAADI. DNA for the CDR3: TGCGCCAGCAGTATTCAGGGGATCCCTGGAAACACCATATATTTT. This sequence encodes CASSIQGIPGNTIYF.

V usage is TRBV28 and J usage is TRBJ2-7; 8 bases are a match to TRBD1. Trimming removed 11 bases from V and 2 bases from J; junction bases left unmatched: 11. The CDR3 spans 14 residues. Germline CDR1 is MDHEN and CDR2 is SYDVKM. This chain's CDR3 is CAHRPRRGPYEQYF. DNA for the CDR3: TGTGCCCATCGACCCCGCAGGGGGCCCTACGAGCAGTACTTC.

The chain links TRBV5-4 to TRBJ2-1, with D perhaps matching TRBD1 (5 bases). V shed 0 bases and J shed 5 bases, with 15 bases lying between them. The CDR3 is 16 residues long. Germline V gene data show CDR1 as SGHNT and CDR2 as YYREEE (reference sequence). CDR3 amino acids: CASSLANYLGHNEQFF. Written as DNA, the CDR3 is TGTGCCAGCAGCTTGGCCAACTACCTGGGGCACAATGAGCAGTTCTTC.

As regards this clone: Additional DNA sequences in this sample encode the identical CDR3. This chain links TRBV7-2 with TRBJ1-1; D not certain. V lost 2 bases to trimming and J lost 5 bases, with 3 bases between them. Germline V lookup: CDR1 SGHTA, CDR2 FQGNSA. The CDR3 runs to 11 residues. DNA of the CDR3: TGTGCCAGCAGCTTATATACTGAAGCTTTCTTT. Translating gives CASSLYTEAFF.

Of note for this clone: The sample holds other DNA sequences that translate to the same CDR3. J is TRBJ2-5 and V is TRBV20-1, with a possible D match to TRBD2 (5 bases). Trimming pared 6 bases from V and 4 bases from J, leaving 9 bases between. The germline V gene has CDR1 DFQATT and CDR2 SNEGSKA (reference sequence). The CDR3 is made up of 11 amino acids. Written as DNA, the CDR3 is TGCAGTGCCCTAGGAGGAGAGACCCAGTACTTC. It encodes CSALGGETQYF.

The V gene is TRBV6-5, the J gene TRBJ2-1; a weak D match, TRBD2 (5 bases). Per the germline V gene, CDR1 is MNHEY and CDR2 is SVGAGI. This CDR3 spans 13 amino acids. The V end was cut by 5 bases, the J end by 2 bases, with 7 bases between. CDR3 region: CASSSGTYNEQFF. For the CDR3, the DNA is TGTGCCAGCAGTAGCGGCACCTACAATGAGCAGTTCTTC.

The chain uses TRBV28 and TRBJ2-5, with 12 positions matching TRBD2. With 1 base clipped from V and 5 bases from J, the junction kept 11 bases outside the gene matches. The germline V gene encodes CDR1 MDHEN and CDR2 SYDVKM. The CDR3 covers 18 residues. DNA of the CDR3: TGTGCCAGCAGTTTATCAGGGCTAGCGGGAGGGCCAGGGGAGACCCAGTACTTC. Translation gives CASSLSGLAGGPGETQYF.

This chain joins TRBV7-9 and TRBJ2-2, with 9 bases that match TRBD2. This CDR3 region has 16 residues. Germline CDR1 SEHNR, CDR2 FQNEAQ (reference sequence). V lost 0 bases, J lost 7 bases, and 6 bases stayed unmatched. This CDR3 reads CASSLAPGLAFGELFF. Written as DNA, the CDR3 is TGTGCCAGCAGCTTAGCTCCGGGACTAGCTTTCGGGGAGCTGTTTTTT.